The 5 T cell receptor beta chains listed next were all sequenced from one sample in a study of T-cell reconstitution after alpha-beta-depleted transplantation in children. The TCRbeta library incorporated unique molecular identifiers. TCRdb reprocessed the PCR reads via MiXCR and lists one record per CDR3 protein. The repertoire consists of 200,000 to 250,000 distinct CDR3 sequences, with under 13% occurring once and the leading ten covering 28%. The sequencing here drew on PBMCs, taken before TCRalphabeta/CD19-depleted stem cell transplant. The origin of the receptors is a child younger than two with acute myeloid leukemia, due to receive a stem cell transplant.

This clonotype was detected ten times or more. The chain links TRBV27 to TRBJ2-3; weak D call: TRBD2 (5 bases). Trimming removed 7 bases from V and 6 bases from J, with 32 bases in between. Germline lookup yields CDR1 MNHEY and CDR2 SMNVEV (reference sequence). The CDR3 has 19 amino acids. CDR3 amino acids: CASKTLWRAPPTTPDTQYF. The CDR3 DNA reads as TGTGCCAGCAAGACCCTCTGGCGGGCTCCTCCAACGACTCCCGATACGCAGTATTTT.

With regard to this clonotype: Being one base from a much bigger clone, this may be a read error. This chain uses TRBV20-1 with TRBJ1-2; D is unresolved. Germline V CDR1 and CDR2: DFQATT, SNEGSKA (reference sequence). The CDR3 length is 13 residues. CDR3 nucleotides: TGCAGTGCTAGCCCCGGGGTAAACTATGGCGACACCTTC. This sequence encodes CSASPGVNYGDTF.

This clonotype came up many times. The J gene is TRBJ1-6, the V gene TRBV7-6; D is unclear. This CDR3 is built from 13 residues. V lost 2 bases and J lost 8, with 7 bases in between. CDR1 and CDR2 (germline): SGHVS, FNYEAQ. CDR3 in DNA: TGTGCCAGCAGCTTAAGGGCGGATTCACCCCTCCACTTT. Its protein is CASSLRADSPLHF.

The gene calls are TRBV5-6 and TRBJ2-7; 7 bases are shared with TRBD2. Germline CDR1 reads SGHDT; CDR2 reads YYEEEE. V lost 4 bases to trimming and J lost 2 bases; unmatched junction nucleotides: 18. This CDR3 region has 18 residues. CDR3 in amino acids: CASSRPGDWAGATYEQYF. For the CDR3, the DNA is TGTGCCAGCAGCCGCCCGGGAGACTGGGCGGGAGCAACCTACGAGCAGTACTTC.

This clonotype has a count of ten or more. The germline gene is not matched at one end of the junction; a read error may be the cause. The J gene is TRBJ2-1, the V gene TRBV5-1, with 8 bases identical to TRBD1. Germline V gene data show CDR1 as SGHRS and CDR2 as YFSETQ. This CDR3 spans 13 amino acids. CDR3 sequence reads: CASSLTGGNEQFF. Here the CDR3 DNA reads TGTGCCAGCAGCTTAACAGGGGGCAATGAGCAGTTCTTC.